This TCR beta chain was obtained from a study of T cells after posttransplantation cyclophosphamide. Study observations and caveats: Donor CD8+ memory clones often dominated recipient blood repertoires at later times. After PTCy, TRB diversity resembled that of CNI/methotrexate controls.

Of note for this clone: The antigen remains undetermined.

The naive gate required viable CD3+CD4+ or CD3+CD8+ cells with CCR7+CD45RA+CD45RO-CD95-CD27+CD28+ phenotype. This related bone marrow graft donor gave peripheral blood on the day of marrow donation. CDR1 is SGHAT, CDR2 FQNNGV, per germline. The CDR3 covers 15 residues. J lost 7 bases, V lost 5 bases, and 8 bases had no gene match. TCRdb keeps only in-frame clones here, not all; method: immunoSEQ multiplex PCR. This sample has some 30,000 clones, with 90% to 95% found just once. This receptor was taken from a man aged 25-45 years in good health and a related stem cell transplant donor. The rearrangement links TRBV11-2 to TRBJ2-1, with TRBD1 identical over 10 bases. The sequencing sample was made of naive CD4+ T cells sorted from blood. This CDR3 is CASSTRQGAGNEQFF. In DNA form, the CDR3 reads TGTGCCAGCAGCACTAGACAGGGGGCTGGGAATGAGCAGTTCTTC.